The 8 T cell receptor beta chains given below trace back to one sample, sequenced in a study of a mutant IDH1 vaccine in newly diagnosed glioma (dated by TCRdb to the early 2020s). Libraries were prepared through the immunoSEQ multiplex PCR assay. TCRdb took over this immuneACCESS table, retaining in-frame rearrangements with V and J assigned. Such tables are incomplete; in checked studies, under half of the missing clones stem from an unresolved V gene, and the remainder is unexplained. The sample has 110,000 or so clones on record, 85% to 90% of them singletons. The ten largest clones capture roughly 0.65% of the sample. These receptors have no known antigen. In light of the paper, this sample's time point label describes: week 11, during vaccination. A 20-mer mutant IDH1 peptide at 300 micrograms in Montanide made up each vaccine dose, which was injected subcutaneously together with topical imiquimod.

Sequencing used PBMCs, obtained from a glioma patient whose treatment included an IDH1 peptide vaccine. These TCRs come from a woman aged 45-65 years with glioma.

The CDR3 loop reads CARTLAAQETQYF. In DNA form, the CDR3 reads TGTGCCAGAACCTTAGCGGCTCAAGAGACCCAGTACTTC. The chain carries TRBV19 and TRBJ2-5, with D possibly matching TRBD2 (6 bases). Germline lookup yields CDR1 LNHDA and CDR2 SQIVND (reference sequence). This CDR3 is 13 amino acids long. Trimming took off 9 bases at V and 2 bases at J, with 13 bases between the two ends.

CDR3 amino acids: CASASLDGGVGEQYF. DNA for the CDR3: TGTGCCAGCGCCTCCCTCGACGGGGGGGTGGGTGAGCAGTACTTC. The chain couples TRBV28 to TRBJ2-7, with TRBD2 identical over 8 bases. The V segment lost 8 bases and the J segment 7 bases; nucleotides outside the gene matches: 16. This CDR3 is built from 15 residues. Germline V lookup: CDR1 MDHEN, CDR2 SYDVKM.

This clone was counted once. The rearrangement uses TRBV10-1 and TRBJ1-1, with D maybe TRBD1 (5 bases). V dropped 2 bases and J dropped 9 bases, with 10 bases sitting between them. The germline CDR1 and CDR2 sequences are WNHNN and SYGVQD (reference sequence). This CDR3 comprises 12 residues. The CDR3 DNA reads TGCGCCAGCAGTGAGGCCGGGGCCCAAGCTTTCTTT. Residues: CASSEAGAQAFF.

The chain links TRBV5-1 to TRBJ1-2; D remains ambiguous. Between the trimmed V and J ends, which lost 6 bases and 1 base, there was a span of 16 bases. This CDR3 region has 15 residues. CDR1 is SGHRS, CDR2 YFSETQ, per germline. The CDR3 DNA follows: TGCGCCAGCACCCTCCTACCAGCCCTTAACTATGGCTACACCTTC. It yields the protein CASTLLPALNYGYTF.

The chain couples TRBV20-1 to TRBJ2-7; a possible D gene is TRBD1 (5 bases). Trimming removed 3 bases from V and 6 bases from J, with 9 bases in between. This CDR3 contains 11 residues. Germline V lookup: CDR1 DFQATT, CDR2 SNEGSKA (reference sequence). The DNA for the CDR3 is TGCAGTGCTAGCCCCAGGGTCGAGCAGTACTTC. The encoded protein is CSASPRVEQYF.

The chain recombines TRBV5-1 with TRBJ1-5, with no clear D. The CDR3 covers 14 residues. CDR1 is SGHRS and CDR2 is YFSETQ in the germline V gene. V gave up 0 bases and J gave up 6 bases, with 10 bases separating them. The DNA of the CDR3 is TGCGCCAGCAGCTTGGGAGGCGGTGGTCAGCCCCAGCATTTT. Its protein product is CASSLGGGGQPQHF.

This sequence joins TRBV9 and TRBJ2-7; 9 nucleotides agree with TRBD2. The CDR3 sequence is 16 residues long. The V gene end was trimmed by 4 bases and the J gene end by 2 bases; junction bases not matched to a gene: 10. The germline V gene encodes CDR1 SGDLS and CDR2 YYNGEE. The CDR3 DNA is TGTGCCAGCAGCCCCCATAGCGGGAGCGACCCCTACGAGCAGTACTTC. Protein product: CASSPHSGSDPYEQYF.

J is TRBJ1-5 and V is TRBV2; possibly TRBD1 for D (6 bases). From germline, CDR1 is SNHLY and CDR2 FYNNEI. The V gene lost 9 bases and the J gene lost 2 bases, with 17 bases spanning the gap. The CDR3 is 15 residues long. In DNA, the CDR3 is TGTGCCAGTGGGTTGATGACAGGAGGCAATCAGCCCCAGCATTTT. Its translation is CASGLMTGGNQPQHF. The entire variable domain, with the rest obtained from reference TRBV2 and TRBJ1-5, is as follows: EPEVTQTPSHQVTQMGQEVILRCVPISNHLYFYWYRQILGQKVEFLVSFYNNEISEKSEIFDDQFSVERPDGSNFTLKIRSTKLEDSAMYFCASGLMTGGNQPQHFGDGTRLSIL.